This is a list of T cell receptor beta chains from one sample in a study of identical twins. Each CDR3 protein is one row after TCRdb ran MiXCR on the 5' RACE reads. The table includes approximately 680,000 distinct CDR3 sequences, roughly 7.2% detected once. The same sample was also studied in work on yellow fever vaccine responses in identical twins.

The sample comprised PBMCs. Receptors originate from a woman younger than 30 in good health. Each CDR3 is given with its conserved first and last residue. The D gene is left open where the match is weak. The size field is filled for only some rows; it gives once, few, many or a size class.

J gene	V gene	D gene	CDR3 length	clone size	CDR3 protein	CDR3 DNA
TRBJ1-1	TRBV6-1	TRBD1	14	many	CASSTGASRTEAFF	TGTGCCAGCAGTACAGGGGCTTCACGGACTGAAGCTTTCTTT
TRBJ1-1	TRBV4-1	TRBD1	16	many	CASSQPQGRLLAEAFF	TGCGCCAGCAGCCAGCCACAGGGGAGGCTCTTAGCTGAAGCTTTCTTT
TRBJ1-1	TRBV3-1	NA	14	many	CASRLTPVYTEAFF	TGTGCCAGCAGACTGACTCCGGTTTACACTGAAGCTTTCTTT
TRBJ2-1	TRBV4-1	NA	16	NA	CASSQDGGSSYNEQFF	TGCGCCAGCAGCCAAGATGGGGGCAGCTCCTACAATGAGCAGTTCTTC
TRBJ2-3	TRBV5-1	NA	15	many	CASSFYPSDADTQYF	TGCGCCAGCAGCTTTTACCCCTCGGACGCAGATACGCAGTATTTT
TRBJ1-4	TRBV20-1	NA	14	many	CSAILRRLNEKLFF	TGCAGTGCTATACTTCGACGGCTTAATGAAAAACTGTTTTTT
TRBJ2-7	TRBV5-5	NA	16	NA	CASSSLPQVTTYEQYF	TGTGCCAGCAGCTCACTACCACAGGTGACGACCTACGAGCAGTACTTC
TRBJ2-4	TRBV2	NA	15	NA	CASSDGGFAKNIQYF	TGTGCCAGCAGTGATGGGGGGTTTGCCAAAAACATTCAGTACTTC
TRBJ1-2	TRBV20-1	TRBD1	13	many	CSALGQGDYGYTF	TGCAGTGCTCTAGGACAGGGGGACTATGGCTACACCTTC
TRBJ1-2	TRBV9	TRBD1	17	many	CASSGRDRVGSAGRETF	TGTGCCAGCAGCGGCCGGGACAGGGTTGGTTCGGCCGGCCGGGAGACCTTC
TRBJ2-1	TRBV12-3/TRBV12-4	NA	12	NA	CASSAPGAQQFF	TGTGCCAGCAGTGCCCCCGGGGCCCAGCAGTTCTTC
TRBJ2-2	TRBV6-1	TRBD1	15	NA	CASRGGQAMTGELFF	TGTGCCAGCAGAGGGGGACAGGCCATGACCGGGGAGCTGTTTTTT
TRBJ2-1	TRBV12-3/TRBV12-4	NA	15	few	CASSLSLGPGDEQFF	TGTGCCAGCAGTTTATCTTTGGGCCCCGGGGATGAGCAGTTCTTC
TRBJ2-3	TRBV28	NA	14	NA	CASSLRKSTDTQYF	TGTGCCAGCAGTTTAAGAAAGAGCACAGATACGCAGTATTTT
TRBJ2-7	TRBV27	NA	13	few	CASSPRGNYEQYF	TGTGCCAGCAGTCCCCGGGGAAACTACGAGCAGTACTTC
TRBJ1-2	TRBV10-3	TRBD1	14	many	CAITPTGRGYGYTF	TGTGCCATCACCCCGACAGGGAGAGGCTATGGCTACACCTTC
TRBJ1-2	TRBV6-1	NA	12	few	CASSENQDGYTF	TGTGCCAGCAGTGAAAACCAGGATGGCTACACCTTC
TRBJ2-3	TRBV25-1	NA	15	few	CASSEEGGSTDTQYF	TGTGCCAGCAGTGAAGAAGGGGGGAGCACAGATACGCAGTATTTT
TRBJ2-6	TRBV25-1	TRBD1	18	few	CASSDTPGQGSGANVLTF	TGTGCCAGCAGTGATACTCCGGGACAGGGCTCTGGGGCCAACGTCCTGACTTTC
TRBJ2-1	TRBV27	NA	12	NA	CASGLGINEQFF	TGTGCCAGCGGATTGGGAATCAATGAGCAGTTCTTC
TRBJ1-1	TRBV11-1	TRBD1	18	few	CASELRGTTGNGNTEAFF	TGTGCCAGCGAGCTTAGGGGGACGACAGGGAACGGGAACACTGAAGCTTTCTTT
TRBJ2-7	TRBV5-1	NA	16	few	CASSLEGPRTSYEQYF	TGCGCCAGCAGCTTGGAAGGACCACGGACCTCCTACGAGCAGTACTTC
TRBJ2-1	TRBV7-9	TRBD2	16	many	CASSPIAGSSYNEQFF	TGTGCCAGCAGCCCCATAGCGGGGAGCTCCTACAATGAGCAGTTCTTC
TRBJ1-1	TRBV4-1	NA	17	NA	CASSQDPPPQVVTEAFF	TGCGCCAGCAGCCAAGATCCGCCCCCTCAGGTAGTCACTGAAGCTTTCTTT
TRBJ2-1	TRBV27	TRBD2	15	few	CASSLTSGRAGEQFF	TGTGCCAGCAGTTTGACTAGCGGGAGGGCCGGTGAGCAGTTCTTC
TRBJ1-2	TRBV5-1	NA	14	few	CASSAEDTNYGYTF	TGCGCCAGCAGCGCCGAGGACACTAACTATGGCTACACCTTC
TRBJ2-6	TRBV28	NA	16	many	CASSLTGSSGANVLTF	TGTGCCAGCAGCTTGACAGGAAGCTCTGGGGCCAACGTCCTGACTTTC
TRBJ2-5	TRBV7-9	NA	13	few	CASSLEPRETQYF	TGTGCCAGCAGCTTAGAACCGAGGGAGACCCAGTACTTC
TRBJ2-1	TRBV12-3/TRBV12-4	NA	15	NA	CASSFWGPGNNEQFF	TGTGCCAGCAGTTTCTGGGGCCCGGGTAACAATGAGCAGTTCTTC
TRBJ2-1	TRBV5-5	TRBD2	15	NA	CASSLSTSPNSEQFF	TGTGCCAGCAGCTTATCGACTAGCCCAAACAGTGAGCAGTTCTTC
TRBJ2-3	TRBV2	TRBD2	14	few	CATRGGDGPDTQYF	TGTGCCACCCGGGGGGGGGACGGGCCAGATACGCAGTATTTT
TRBJ2-1	TRBV7-8	NA	16	many	CASSLPGFSLDNEQFF	TGTGCCAGCAGCTTACCCGGATTCAGTTTAGACAATGAGCAGTTCTTC
TRBJ2-4	TRBV20-1	NA	15	few	CSAREDSLAKNIQYF	TGCAGTGCTAGAGAAGACAGCTTAGCCAAAAACATTCAGTACTTC